These 17 T cell receptor beta chains came from one sample sequenced in a study of blood T cell repertoires in COVID-19. Using immunoSEQ multiplex PCR, the repertoire was profiled, and TCRdb retains in-frame clones only, with some absent. The sample yields around 81,000 clones, 65% to 90% seen once. Sequences were obtained from peripheral blood. These receptors originate from a man at least 80 years old with acute or convalescent COVID-19.

The J gene is TRBJ1-1, the V gene TRBV28; possibly TRBD1 for D (6 bases). The germline V gene encodes CDR1 MDHEN and CDR2 SYDVKM. The V gene lost 6 bases and the J gene lost 3 bases, with 11 bases spanning the gap. The CDR3 is 13 amino acids. This chain's CDR3 is CASSRGGDTEAFF. The CDR3 nucleotides read TGTGCCAGCAGCCGAGGGGGAGACACTGAAGCTTTCTTT.

This sequence joins TRBV5-1 and TRBJ1-2; 8 bases fit TRBD1. The CDR3 totals 14 residues. CDR1 is SGHRS, CDR2 YFSETQ, per germline. Trimming took 0 bases from V and 8 from J; bases not matched to a gene: 6. Written as DNA, the CDR3 is TGCGCCAGCAGCTTGGGGCTACCAGGGGGCGGCTACACCTTC. Amino acids: CASSLGLPGGGYTF.

The chain employs TRBV5-1 and TRBJ2-3, with TRBD2 identical over 13 bases. The CDR3 spans 16 residues. The ends lost 0 bases at V and 6 bases at J; junction bases unmatched: 4. The germline CDR1 and CDR2 sequences are SGHRS and YFSETQ. The CDR3 DNA reads as TGCGCCAGCAGCTTGGGGACTAGCGGGGGTATGGATACGCAGTATTTT. Encoded protein: CASSLGTSGGMDTQYF.

This clone appeared once. The rearrangement joins TRBV7-2 to TRBJ2-7; 14 nucleotides align to TRBD2. The V gene's germline CDR1 is SGHTA and CDR2 FQGNSA. The trim removed 5 bases at V and 7 bases at J, leaving 7 bases unmatched. The CDR3 is 15 amino acids. The CDR3 region has the DNA TGTGCCAGCAGCCCGACTAGCGGGAGGGCCCATGAGCAGTACTTC. Translated, it gives CASSPTSGRAHEQYF.

The chain couples TRBV19 to TRBJ1-3, with a tentative D call TRBD1 (5 bases). Germline V gives CDR1 LNHDA, CDR2 SQIVND (reference sequence). The CDR3 covers 14 residues. V was clipped by 7 bases and J by 2 bases, with 12 bases between them. Here the CDR3 DNA reads TGTGCCAGTACCGTGGGAGGGGCTGGAAACACCATATATTTT. Translating gives CASTVGGAGNTIYF.

This chain links TRBV21-1 with TRBJ2-2; the table's D gene call, TRBD2, was not cross checked with the DNA. TRBV21-1 is classified as a pseudogene. The CDR3 is 16 residues long. Here the CDR3 reads CASSKVSREEGGELFF. In DNA, the CDR3 is TGTGCCAGCAGCAAAGTTAGCCGGGAGGAAGGCGGGGAGCTGTTTTTT.

This chain uses TRBV7-2 with TRBJ1-2; 7 bases agree with TRBD1. CDR3 size: 17 residues. The ends lost 5 bases at V and 0 bases at J; junction bases unmatched: 12. The germline V gene encodes CDR1 SGHTA and CDR2 FQGNSA. For the CDR3, the DNA is TGTGCCAGCAGCCCCATACCGACAGGGTTTACTAACTATGGCTACACCTTC. Translation gives CASSPIPTGFTNYGYTF.

The V call is TRBV2, the J call TRBJ1-4, with 9 bases matching TRBD1. Trimming cost V 4 bases and J 2 bases; bases outside gene matches: 5. The CDR3 has 16 amino acids. Germline V gene sequence: CDR1 SNHLY, CDR2 FYNNEI. The CDR3 DNA is TGTGCCAGCAGTGCCGGGACAGGGAGGACTAATGAAAAACTGTTTTTT. It specifies CASSAGTGRTNEKLFF.

This clone was detected a few times. The chain employs TRBV28 and TRBJ1-2; D possibly corresponds to TRBD1 (6 bases). The germline V and J ends were trimmed by 5 bases and 5 bases, with 15 bases remaining between them. This CDR3 has 14 residues. Germline CDR1 reads MDHEN; CDR2 reads SYDVKM. The CDR3 protein is CASSRTGNGYGYTF. For the CDR3, the DNA is TGTGCCAGCAGTCGCACAGGGAATGGGTATGGCTACACCTTC.

The rearrangement uses TRBV11-2 and TRBJ2-7; the match to TRBD1 covers 8 bases. Germline V gives CDR1 SGHAT, CDR2 FQNNGV. The CDR3 runs to 14 residues. The junction had 6 bases not matched to a gene; V was cut back by 5 bases and J by 3 bases. The CDR3 reads CASSQDRGRYEQYF. DNA of the CDR3: TGTGCCAGCAGCCAAGACAGGGGACGCTACGAGCAGTACTTC.

This clone was recorded once. V gene TRBV11-2 combines with J gene TRBJ1-6, with D uncertain. The germline CDR1 and CDR2 sequences are SGHAT and FQNNGV. This CDR3 has 16 residues. With 2 bases removed from V and 9 bases from J, the gap between germline ends came to 17 bases. CDR3 protein: CASSLTAASRLSPLHF. The CDR3 region has the DNA TGTGCCAGCAGCTTAACGGCGGCCAGTCGACTTTCACCCCTCCACTTT.

This chain links TRBV7-9 with TRBJ2-1; TRBD1 is a possible D gene (6 bases). There are 13 residues in the CDR3. In germline, CDR1 is SEHNR, CDR2 FQNEAQ (reference sequence). Trimming left V 5 bases short and J 10 bases short, with 15 bases between. The CDR3 coding sequence is TGTGCCAGCAGCACGGGACAAGTCCGCGAGCAGTTCTTC. Its protein product is CASSTGQVREQFF.

The chain uses TRBV2 and TRBJ1-1, with D perhaps TRBD1 (5 bases). The CDR3 contains 13 residues. CDR1 SNHLY and CDR2 FYNNEI come from the germline V gene. The V end lost 6 bases, the J end lost 11 bases, and 19 bases lay between the germline ends. This CDR3 is CASRDTVDLSAFF. In DNA, the CDR3 is TGTGCCAGCAGGGACACGGTCGATCTAAGTGCTTTCTTT.

The chain joins TRBV29-1 to TRBJ1-2; D may be TRBD1 (6 bases). This CDR3 contains 13 residues. Trimming left V 4 bases short and J 4 bases short, with 13 bases between. The germline CDR1 and CDR2 sequences are SQVTM and ANQGSEA. The CDR3 region is CSVVSDRSYGYTF. CDR3 bases: TGCAGCGTTGTTTCTGACAGGTCCTATGGCTACACCTTC. Full variable domain (outside the CDR3, taken from reference TRBV29-1 and TRBJ1-2): SAVISQKPSRDICQRGTSLTIQCQVDSQVTMMFWYRQQPGQSLTLIATANQGSEATYESGFVIDKFPISRPNLTFSTLTVSNMSPEDSSIYLCSVVSDRSYGYTFGSGTRLTVV.

This clone was recorded a few times. This chain joins TRBV7-2 and TRBJ1-2; 7 bases align to TRBD1. The V gene's germline CDR1 is SGHTA and CDR2 FQGNSA. V dropped 5 bases and J dropped 5; count of bases not matched to a gene: 11. The CDR3 has 15 amino acids. For the CDR3, the DNA is TGTGCCAGCAGCCCTCACGACAGGGCCGGGTATGGCTACACCTTC. Residues: CASSPHDRAGYGYTF.

The sample holds one count of this clone. In DNA, the CDR3 is TGTGCCAGCAGTTTAGGCTTCCCACGGGGAGCGGCGGCGGGAAACACCATATATTTT. It specifies CASSLGFPRGAAAGNTIYF. The chain recombines TRBV28 with TRBJ1-3; D is ambiguous. Germline assignment: CDR1 MDHEN and CDR2 SYDVKM. Trimming shortened V by 2 bases and J by 4 bases, and 24 bases separated the two germline ends. The CDR3 runs 19 residues.

The chain recombines TRBV28 with TRBJ2-5; TRBD2 matches at 8 bases. The CDR3 has 15 amino acids. V lost 4 bases to trimming and J lost 5 bases; unmatched junction nucleotides: 9. Germline V CDR1 and CDR2: MDHEN, SYDVKM. The DNA of the CDR3 is TGTGCCAGCAGTTCCCCAGCGGGAGTTCACGAGACCCAGTACTTC. Translating gives CASSSPAGVHETQYF.